The 14 T cell receptor beta chains in this list originate from one sample, sequenced in a study of CD8+ T cells in alopecia areata. TCR sequencing used cDNA made by reverse transcription of extracted RNA. Libraries were prepared by immunoSEQ multiplex PCR; TCRdb keeps only in-frame clonotypes and omits some of them. The sample shows 65,000 to 95,000 clones, about 53% of them seen only once. The specimen was NKG2D-high CD8+ T cells sorted from blood. All receptors come from a human donor with alopecia areata.

On this clone itself: Other DNA sequences of this sample code for an identical CDR3. The chain is built from TRBV29-1 and TRBJ2-2; either TRBD1 or TRBD2 may supply D (5 bases each). With 2 bases removed from V and 0 bases from J, the gap between germline ends came to 7 bases. The CDR3 covers 14 residues. Germline V gene lookup returns CDR1 SQVTM and CDR2 ANQGSEA. CDR3 bases: TGCAGCGTTGAACGAGGGGCGAACACCGGGGAGCTGTTTTTT. Its translation is CSVERGANTGELFF.

The chain uses TRBV27 and TRBJ2-1, with D maybe TRBD2 (5 bases). CDR3 length: 17 amino acids. V was pared by 6 bases and J by 8 bases, with 26 bases between. Germline lookup yields CDR1 MNHEY and CDR2 SMNVEV (reference sequence). This CDR3 reads CASSSVKRSGYGDEQFF. The CDR3 DNA reads as TGTGCCAGCAGCTCCGTAAAACGCTCGGGGTATGGGGATGAGCAGTTCTTC.

The V and J genes are TRBV29-1 and TRBJ2-3; TRBD1 is a possible D gene (6 bases). V lost 7 bases and J lost 1, with 12 bases in between. Germline CDR1 and CDR2: SQVTM and ANQGSEA. The CDR3 is made up of 13 amino acids. CDR3 loop: CSGSGDRTDTQYF. The DNA of the CDR3 is TGCAGCGGCTCAGGGGACCGCACAGATACGCAGTATTTT.

This clone has only a few counts. V is TRBV19 and J is TRBJ1-1; 7 nucleotides agree with TRBD1. This CDR3 is built from 13 residues. V was clipped by 5 bases and J by 11 bases; unmatched bases: 11. The germline CDR1 and CDR2 sequences are LNHDA and SQIVND (reference sequence). The CDR3 DNA is TGTGCCAGTAGTGTTACAGGGGCCCTTTATGCTTTCTTT. Protein product: CASSVTGALYAFF.

This clone was detected a few times. V usage is TRBV25-1 and J usage is TRBJ2-3, with D possibly called TRBD1 or TRBD2 (5 bases each). Germline values: CDR1 MGHDK, CDR2 SYGVNS. With 2 bases removed from V and 8 bases from J, the gap between germline ends came to 14 bases. This CDR3 is built from 14 residues. Here the CDR3 DNA reads TGTGCCAGCAGTGAAAAGGGACCGATTAGTACGCAGTATTTT. Its translation is CASSEKGPISTQYF. The full variable domain, rest sourced from reference TRBV25-1 and TRBJ2-3, is EADIYQTPRYLVIGTGKKITLECSQTMGHDKMYWYQQDPGMELHLIHYSYGVNSTEKGDLSSESTVSRIRTEHFPLTLESARPSHTSQYLCASSEKGPISTQYFGPGTRLTVL.

This clone has a single count. The chain uses TRBV5-1 and TRBJ2-1; D unresolved. The germline V and J ends were trimmed by 0 bases and 5 bases, with 3 bases remaining between them. Per the germline V gene, CDR1 is SGHRS and CDR2 is YFSETQ. This CDR3 is built from 12 residues. CDR3 DNA sequence: TGCGCCAGCAGCTTGGGCAACAATGAGCAGTTCTTC. It specifies CASSLGNNEQFF.

The chain employs TRBV6-6 and TRBJ1-5, with TRBD1 matching 8 bases. The CDR3 covers 15 residues. V shed 5 bases, J shed 3 bases, and the junction held 6 bases outside the gene matches. Germline V gene sequence: CDR1 MNHNY, CDR2 SVGAGI (reference sequence). This CDR3 is CASSPPGQVNQPQHF. As DNA, the CDR3 is TGTGCCAGCAGTCCGCCGGGACAGGTCAATCAGCCCCAGCATTTT.

The rearrangement uses TRBV4-3 and TRBJ2-7, with a weak D call TRBD2 (6 bases). Trimming stripped 3 bases from V and 3 bases from J, with 21 bases between. This CDR3 contains 17 residues. Looked up from germline, CDR1 is LGHNA and CDR2 is YSLEER. The CDR3 loop reads CASSQGGPGTEDYEQYF. The CDR3 DNA follows: TGCGCCAGCAGCCAGGGAGGACCCGGAACGGAGGACTACGAGCAGTACTTC.

V gene TRBV5-4 combines with J gene TRBJ2-5; TRBD1 might be the D (5 bases). CDR1 SGHNT and CDR2 YYREEE come from the germline V gene (reference sequence). CDR3 size: 13 residues. The V end was cut by 4 bases, the J end by 1 base, with 8 bases between. CDR3 region: CASSLTVQETQYF. CDR3 nucleotide sequence: TGTGCCAGCAGCCTGACAGTCCAAGAGACCCAGTACTTC.

The chain is built from TRBV5-1 and TRBJ2-1, with 9 bases that match TRBD1. V was pared by 5 bases and J by 4 bases, with 4 bases of the junction left unmatched. Germline V gene data show CDR1 as SGHRS and CDR2 as YFSETQ. The CDR3 is 14 residues long. CDR3 nucleotide sequence: TGCGCCAGCAGTCCCGGGACAGGGTACAATGAGCAGTTCTTC. As protein: CASSPGTGYNEQFF.

In this sample, this clone turned up a few times. The chain joins TRBV7-9 to TRBJ2-2; no definite D call. Germline V lookup: CDR1 SEHNR, CDR2 FQNEAQ (reference sequence). The CDR3 loop spans 12 amino acids. V was clipped by 7 bases and J by 3 bases, with 6 bases between them. CDR3 loop: CASMSDTGELFF. The DNA for the CDR3 is TGTGCCAGCATGTCGGACACCGGGGAGCTGTTTTTT.

V gene TRBV29-1 combines with J gene TRBJ2-7, with D tentatively TRBD2 (6 bases). V gave up 7 bases and J gave up 3 bases, with 19 bases separating them. CDR1 is SQVTM, CDR2 ANQGSEA, per germline. This CDR3 has 14 amino acids. The CDR3: CSADLLEGGYEQYF. The CDR3 coding sequence is TGCAGCGCCGACTTACTAGAGGGAGGCTACGAGCAGTACTTC.

The chain recombines TRBV30 with TRBJ2-3, with 10 bases aligning to TRBD2. V lost 1 base to trimming and J lost 4 bases; unmatched junction nucleotides: 5. The CDR3 is 15 residues long. Germline CDR1 reads GTSNPN; CDR2 reads SVGIG (reference sequence). As DNA, the CDR3 is TGTGCCTGGAGTGCCGGGACTAGCGACGCAGATACGCAGTATTTT. This codes for CAWSAGTSDADTQYF.

The gene calls are TRBV2 and TRBJ2-3; D is possibly TRBD2 (6 bases). Trimming removed 11 bases at V and 5 bases at J, with 14 bases between. The CDR3 loop spans 12 amino acids. Germline values: CDR1 SNHLY, CDR2 FYNNEI. The CDR3 here is CAVEGSGDTQYF. CDR3 coding DNA: TGTGCCGTGGAGGGGTCCGGAGATACGCAGTATTTT.